One TCR beta chain is described in this entry. The antigen is unknown. The data derive from a study of fetal regulatory T cell absence and autoimmunity. Study-level findings and limits: In IPEX, the enrichment was taken to support antigen-driven autoimmunity before birth.

The germline V gene has CDR1 MNHEY and CDR2 SVGAGI. The CDR3 has 13 residues. V dropped 6 bases and J dropped 0 bases, with 7 bases sitting between them. Repertoires were generated with immunoSEQ multiplex PCR, while TCRdb's copy carries only in-frame clones and drops some. This sample has 95,000 or so clones, with about three quarters found just once. The sample was pancreas tissue. The chain is built from TRBV6-5 and TRBJ2-3, with D hard to call. This TCR was recovered from a male donor with IPEX syndrome. CDR3 protein: CASSLSSTDTQYF. CDR3 bases: TGTGCCAGCAGCCTTTCTAGCACAGATACGCAGTATTTT.